This T cell receptor (beta chain) was retrieved from a study of blood T cell repertoires in COVID-19. Turning to the study itself: Samples came from the United States, Italy and Spain, spanning acute and convalescent COVID-19.

Per germline, CDR1 SGHRS and CDR2 YFSETQ. The V and J ends lost 5 bases and 4 bases respectively, with 21 bases between them. This CDR3 region has 16 residues. In the authors' methods: Scientists estimated how many nucleated cells there were by amplifying reference gene primers. Sequencing used immunoSEQ multiplex PCR; TCRdb keeps in-frame clones, though not all of them. V and J calls and clone size come straight from that table; D and trimming were deduced from the DNA. The sample yields about 91,000 clones, about 76% seen once. The sequencing sample was made of peripheral blood. This chain uses TRBV5-1 with TRBJ1-2; D is undetermined. The origin of this receptor is a woman older than 75 with acute or convalescent COVID-19. DNA for the CDR3: TGCGCCAGCAGGCACGTTCTGAGGAGTCTATCCTATGGCTACACCTTC. Its translation: CASRHVLRSLSYGYTF. The full variable domain, with the rest looked up from reference TRBV5-1 and TRBJ1-2, is KAGVTQTPRYLIKTRGQQVTLSCSPISGHRSVSWYQQTPGQGLQFLFEYFSETQRNKGNFPGRFSGRQFSNSRSEMNVSTLELGDSALYLCASRHVLRSLSYGYTFGSGTRLTVV.